The source of this TCR beta chain is a study of blood T cell repertoires in COVID-19. The J segment lost 2 bases and the V segment lost 3 bases, leaving 1 base of the junction unmatched. This CDR3 contains 13 residues. Germline assignment: CDR1 SGDLS and CDR2 YYNGEE. Sequencing was performed with immunoSEQ multiplex PCR; in TCRdb, only in-frame clones are kept and a portion is missing. Here the sample spans some 350,000 clones, 91% being singletons. Material: peripheral blood. This clonotype originated in a woman between 18 and 29 years old who had recovered from COVID-19. The rearrangement joins TRBV9 to TRBJ1-2; 7 bases are shared with TRBD1. In nucleotides, the CDR3 is TGTGCCAGCAGCGAGACAGGGAACTATGGCTACACCTTC. Translated: CASSETGNYGYTF.